These 12 T cell receptor beta chains originate from one sample sequenced in a study of blood T cell repertoires in COVID-19. Using immunoSEQ multiplex PCR, the repertoire was profiled, and TCRdb retains in-frame clones only, with some absent. The table lists some 290,000 clones, 90% of them singletons. Sequenced sample: peripheral blood. These receptors were collected from a woman aged 25 to 45 with COVID-19, enrolled during active disease.

This chain uses TRBV19 with TRBJ1-5; D not resolved. The CDR3 spans 13 residues. V was pared by 3 bases and J by 6 bases, with 9 bases between. From germline, CDR1 is LNHDA and CDR2 SQIVND (reference sequence). The chain's CDR3 is CASSIYGGQPQHF. Here the CDR3 DNA reads TGTGCCAGTAGTATTTATGGCGGTCAGCCCCAGCATTTT. The complete variable domain, with remaining parts taken from reference TRBV19 and TRBJ1-5, reads DGGITQSPKYLFRKEGQNVTLSCEQNLNHDAMYWYRQDPGQGLRLIYYSQIVNDFQKGDIAEGYSVSREKKESFPLTVTSAQKNPTAFYLCASSIYGGQPQHFGDGTRLSIL.

V gene TRBV30 combines with J gene TRBJ2-1; 10 bases are a match to TRBD1. The germline gives CDR1 GTSNPN, CDR2 SVGIG (reference sequence). The trim removed 1 base at V and 9 bases at J, leaving 12 bases unmatched. CDR3 size: 16 residues. The CDR3 loop reads CAWSDLPGTGDREQFF. CDR3 coding DNA: TGTGCCTGGAGTGATCTTCCTGGGACAGGGGATCGTGAGCAGTTCTTC.

This clone turned up a few times. The genes are TRBV19 and TRBJ1-1; the D gene is possibly TRBD1 (6 bases). CDR3 size: 15 residues. The V gene's germline CDR1 is LNHDA and CDR2 SQIVND (reference sequence). The V end was cut by 0 bases, the J end by 3 bases, with 11 bases between. CDR3 region: CASSIDEDSYTEAFF. The CDR3 nucleotides read TGTGCCAGTAGTATAGATGAGGACAGCTACACTGAAGCTTTCTTT. Supplemented by reference TRBV19 and TRBJ1-1, the full variable domain reads DGGITQSPKYLFRKEGQNVTLSCEQNLNHDAMYWYRQDPGQGLRLIYYSQIVNDFQKGDIAEGYSVSREKKESFPLTVTSAQKNPTAFYLCASSIDEDSYTEAFFGQGTRLTVV.

The chain carries TRBV28 and TRBJ1-1; D perhaps matches TRBD1 (6 bases). The germline V gene encodes CDR1 MDHEN and CDR2 SYDVKM. Deletions cut 6 bases from V and 0 bases from J, with 11 bases between. The CDR3 contains 14 residues. The CDR3 is CASRGQTMNTEAFF. The CDR3 coding sequence is TGTGCCAGCAGAGGACAGACTATGAACACTGAAGCTTTCTTT.

The chain carries TRBV24-1 and TRBJ2-2; TRBD2 is a possible D gene (5 bases). The germline gives CDR1 KGHDR, CDR2 SFDVKD. The CDR3 runs 15 residues. The V and J ends lost 0 bases and 6 bases respectively, with 10 bases between them. The chain's CDR3 is CATSDLQWGAGELFF. In nucleotides, the CDR3 is TGTGCCACCAGTGATTTGCAATGGGGAGCCGGGGAGCTGTTTTTT.

The genes are TRBV6-6 and TRBJ1-5; D call uncertain. Trimming shortened V by 2 bases and J by 0 bases, and 8 bases separated the two germline ends. Germline lookup yields CDR1 MNHNY and CDR2 SVGAGI (reference sequence). The CDR3 covers 15 residues. The CDR3 DNA sequence: TGTGCCAGCAGTTACACATTTAATAGCAATCAGCCCCAGCATTTT. This encodes CASSYTFNSNQPQHF.

The gene calls are TRBV19 and TRBJ2-1; 16 positions agree with TRBD2. Germline values: CDR1 LNHDA, CDR2 SQIVND (reference sequence). V lost 0 bases, J lost 5 bases, and 1 base stayed unmatched. The CDR3 runs to 17 residues. In DNA form, the CDR3 reads TGTGCCAGTAGTATAGATGGGACTAGCGGGAGGGACAATGAGCAGTTCTTC. The encoded protein is CASSIDGTSGRDNEQFF.

The gene calls are TRBV29-1 and TRBJ2-6; no reliable D call. Germline CDR1 and CDR2: SQVTM and ANQGSEA. The CDR3 has 13 residues. Trimming pared 4 bases from V and 0 bases from J, leaving 4 bases between. The CDR3 DNA reads TGCAGCGTTGGTCTCTCTGGGGCCAACGTCCTGACTTTC. Its protein is CSVGLSGANVLTF.

The chain is built from TRBV7-3 and TRBJ2-3, with TRBD2 identical over 12 bases. The germline gives CDR1 SGHTA, CDR2 FQGTGA. V shed 4 bases, J shed 10 bases, and the junction held 6 bases outside the gene matches. The CDR3 totals 14 residues. The CDR3 sequence: CASSSGLAGSAQYF. The CDR3 DNA reads as TGTGCCAGCAGCTCCGGACTAGCGGGAAGTGCGCAGTATTTT.

V gene TRBV15 combines with J gene TRBJ2-3; weak D call: TRBD2 (6 bases). V lost 3 bases to trimming and J lost 0 bases, with 13 bases between them. The V gene's germline CDR1 is LNHNV and CDR2 YYDKDF (reference sequence). CDR3 length equals 16 residues. The CDR3 sequence is CATSSGTPGSTDTQYF. The CDR3, as DNA: TGTGCCACCAGCAGCGGGACTCCTGGAAGCACAGATACGCAGTATTTT.

The chain employs TRBV6-6 and TRBJ1-1; TRBD1 might be the D (5 bases). CDR1 MNHNY and CDR2 SVGAGI come from the germline V gene (reference sequence). V was cut by 2 bases and J by 1 base, with 11 bases left in between. CDR3 length: 15 amino acids. DNA of the CDR3: TGTGCCAGCAGTTACCCGGGACTCCGGAACACTGAAGCTTTCTTT. Its translation is CASSYPGLRNTEAFF.

The chain joins TRBV7-2 to TRBJ2-6, with D maybe TRBD2 (6 bases). The CDR3 consists of 16 residues. Deletions cut 5 bases from V and 3 bases from J, with 14 bases between. CDR1 and CDR2 (germline): SGHTA, FQGNSA. The CDR3 sequence is CASSLSAGSGANVLTF. The CDR3 DNA sequence: TGTGCCAGCAGCCTAAGTGCGGGAAGTGGGGCCAACGTCCTGACTTTC.